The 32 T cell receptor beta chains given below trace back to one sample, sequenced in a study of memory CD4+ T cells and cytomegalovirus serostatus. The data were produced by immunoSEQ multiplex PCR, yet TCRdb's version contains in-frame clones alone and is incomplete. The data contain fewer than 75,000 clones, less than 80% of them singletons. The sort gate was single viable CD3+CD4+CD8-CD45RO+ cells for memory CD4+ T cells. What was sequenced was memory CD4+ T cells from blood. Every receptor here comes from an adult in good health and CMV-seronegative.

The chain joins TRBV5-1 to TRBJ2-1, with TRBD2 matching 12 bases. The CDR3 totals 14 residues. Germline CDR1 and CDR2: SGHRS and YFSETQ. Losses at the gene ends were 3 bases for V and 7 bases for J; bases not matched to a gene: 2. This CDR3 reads CASSSGTSGNEQFF. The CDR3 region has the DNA TGCGCCAGCAGCTCCGGGACTAGCGGGAATGAGCAGTTCTTC.

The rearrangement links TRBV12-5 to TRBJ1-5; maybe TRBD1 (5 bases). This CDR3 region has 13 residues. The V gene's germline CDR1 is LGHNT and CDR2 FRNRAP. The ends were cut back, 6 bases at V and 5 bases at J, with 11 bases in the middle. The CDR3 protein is CASGHQGHQPQHF. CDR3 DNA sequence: TGTGCTAGTGGCCATCAGGGACATCAGCCCCAGCATTTT. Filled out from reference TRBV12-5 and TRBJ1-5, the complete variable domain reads DARVTQTPRHKVTEMGQEVTMRCQPILGHNTVFWYRQTMMQGLELLAYFRNRAPLDDSGMPKDRFSAEMPDATLATLKIQPSEPRDSAVYFCASGHQGHQPQHFGDGTRLSIL.

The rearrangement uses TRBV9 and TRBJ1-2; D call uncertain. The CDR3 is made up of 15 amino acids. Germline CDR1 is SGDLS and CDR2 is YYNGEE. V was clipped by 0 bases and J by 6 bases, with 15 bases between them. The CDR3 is CASSVAGTPVDGYTF. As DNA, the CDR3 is TGTGCCAGCAGCGTAGCAGGCACCCCGGTGGATGGCTACACCTTC.

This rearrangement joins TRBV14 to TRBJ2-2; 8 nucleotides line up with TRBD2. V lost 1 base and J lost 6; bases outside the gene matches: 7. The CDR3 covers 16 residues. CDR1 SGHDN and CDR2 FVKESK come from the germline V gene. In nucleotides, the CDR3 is TGTGCCAGCAGCCAAGCCCCTAGCGGGTCGGCCGGGGAGCTGTTTTTT. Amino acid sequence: CASSQAPSGSAGELFF.

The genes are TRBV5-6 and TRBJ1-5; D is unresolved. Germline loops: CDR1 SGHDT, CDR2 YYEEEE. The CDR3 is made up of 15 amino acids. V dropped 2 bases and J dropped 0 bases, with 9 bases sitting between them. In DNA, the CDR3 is TGTGCCAGCAGCTTACAAGGAGATAGCAATCAGCCCCAGCATTTT. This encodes CASSLQGDSNQPQHF. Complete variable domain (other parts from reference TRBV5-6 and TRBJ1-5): DAGVTQSPTHLIKTRGQQVTLRCSPKSGHDTVSWYQQALGQGPQFIFQYYEEEERQRGNFPDRFSGHQFPNYSSELNVNALLLGDSALYLCASSLQGDSNQPQHFGDGTRLSIL.

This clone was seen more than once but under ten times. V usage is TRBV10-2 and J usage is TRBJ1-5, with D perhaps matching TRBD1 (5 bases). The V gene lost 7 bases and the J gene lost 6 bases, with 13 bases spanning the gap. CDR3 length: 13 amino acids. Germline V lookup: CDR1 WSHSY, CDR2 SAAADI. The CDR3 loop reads CASTAGSGQPQHF. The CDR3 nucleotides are TGCGCCAGCACCGCAGGGAGTGGTCAGCCCCAGCATTTT.

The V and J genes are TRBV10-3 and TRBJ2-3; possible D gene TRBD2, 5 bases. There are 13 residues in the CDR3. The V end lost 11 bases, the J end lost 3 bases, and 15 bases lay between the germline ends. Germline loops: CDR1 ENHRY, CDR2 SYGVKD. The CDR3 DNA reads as TGTGCCCTCCGGGCCCCGGGAACAGATACGCAGTATTTT. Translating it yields CALRAPGTDTQYF.

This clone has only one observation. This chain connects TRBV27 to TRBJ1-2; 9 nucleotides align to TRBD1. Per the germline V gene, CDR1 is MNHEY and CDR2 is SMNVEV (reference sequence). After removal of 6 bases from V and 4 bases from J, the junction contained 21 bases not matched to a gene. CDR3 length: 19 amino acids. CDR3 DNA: TGTGCCAGCAGCCCCGGCCGGGCGACAGGGGGTGGTCTCATCTATGGCTACACCTTC. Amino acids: CASSPGRATGGGLIYGYTF.

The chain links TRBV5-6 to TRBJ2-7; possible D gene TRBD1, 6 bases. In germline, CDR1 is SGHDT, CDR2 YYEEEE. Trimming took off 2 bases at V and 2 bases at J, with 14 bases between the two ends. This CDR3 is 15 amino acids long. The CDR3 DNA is TGTGCCAGCAGCTTAAACAGGGTCTTAGCCTACGAGCAGTACTTC. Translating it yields CASSLNRVLAYEQYF.

This CDR3 reads CASSLTSSTNEKLFF. CDR3 bases: TGCGCCAGCAGCTTAACGAGCTCAACTAATGAAAAACTGTTTTTT. The chain uses TRBV5-1 and TRBJ1-4; D ambiguous. V was trimmed by 2 bases and J by 0 bases, leaving 8 bases between them. CDR3 length equals 15 residues. Germline V gene lookup returns CDR1 SGHRS and CDR2 YFSETQ.

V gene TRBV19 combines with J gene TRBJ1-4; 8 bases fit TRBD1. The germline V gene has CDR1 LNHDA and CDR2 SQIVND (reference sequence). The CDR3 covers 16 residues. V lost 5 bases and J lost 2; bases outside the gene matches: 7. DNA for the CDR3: TGTGCCAGTAGTCTCTACAGGGGGGGCACTAATGAAAAACTGTTTTTT. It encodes CASSLYRGGTNEKLFF.

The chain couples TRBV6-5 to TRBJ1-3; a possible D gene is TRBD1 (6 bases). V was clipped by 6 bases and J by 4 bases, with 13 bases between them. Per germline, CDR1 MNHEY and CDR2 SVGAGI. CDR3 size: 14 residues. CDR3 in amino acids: CASSYRGLGNTIYF. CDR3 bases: TGTGCCAGCAGCTATCGGGGGCTCGGAAACACCATATATTTT.

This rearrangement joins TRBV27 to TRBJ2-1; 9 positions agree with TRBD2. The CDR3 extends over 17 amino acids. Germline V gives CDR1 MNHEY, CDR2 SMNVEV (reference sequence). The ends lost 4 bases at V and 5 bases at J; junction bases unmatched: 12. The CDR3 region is CASSSLLSGGIDNEQFF. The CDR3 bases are TGTGCCAGCAGTTCCCTCCTAAGCGGGGGGATCGACAATGAGCAGTTCTTC.

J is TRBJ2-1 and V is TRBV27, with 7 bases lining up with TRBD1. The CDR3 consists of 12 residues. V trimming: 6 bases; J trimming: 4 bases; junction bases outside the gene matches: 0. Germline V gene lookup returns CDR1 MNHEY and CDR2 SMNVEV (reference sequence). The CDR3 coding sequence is TGTGCCAGCAGACAGGGGTACAATGAGCAGTTCTTC. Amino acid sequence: CASRQGYNEQFF.

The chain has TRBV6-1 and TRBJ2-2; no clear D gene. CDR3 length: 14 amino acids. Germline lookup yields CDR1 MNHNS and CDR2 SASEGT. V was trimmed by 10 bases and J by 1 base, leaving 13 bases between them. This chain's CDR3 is CATTATRNTGELFF. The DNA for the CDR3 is TGTGCCACTACTGCCACCAGGAACACCGGGGAGCTGTTTTTT.

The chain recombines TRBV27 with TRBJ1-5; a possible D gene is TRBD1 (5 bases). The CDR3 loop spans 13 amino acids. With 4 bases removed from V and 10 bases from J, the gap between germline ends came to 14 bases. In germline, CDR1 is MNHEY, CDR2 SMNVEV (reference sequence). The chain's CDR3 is CASSSFLGEPQHF. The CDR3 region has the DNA TGTGCCAGCAGTTCCTTTTTAGGGGAACCCCAGCATTTT.

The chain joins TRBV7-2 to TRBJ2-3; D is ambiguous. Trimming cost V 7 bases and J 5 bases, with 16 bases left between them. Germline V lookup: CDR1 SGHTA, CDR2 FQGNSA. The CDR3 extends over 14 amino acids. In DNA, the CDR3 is TGTGCCAGCACCCTGGACGGGCCCGGAGATACGCAGTATTTT. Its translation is CASTLDGPGDTQYF. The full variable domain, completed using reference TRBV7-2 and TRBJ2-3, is GAGVSQSPSNKVTEKGKDVELRCDPISGHTALYWYRQSLGQGLEFLIYFQGNSAPDKSGLPSDRFSAERTGGSVSTLTIQRTQQEDSAVYLCASTLDGPGDTQYFGPGTRLTVL.

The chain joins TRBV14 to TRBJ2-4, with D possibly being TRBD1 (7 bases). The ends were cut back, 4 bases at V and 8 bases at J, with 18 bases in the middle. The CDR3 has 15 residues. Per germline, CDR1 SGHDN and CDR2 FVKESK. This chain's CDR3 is CASSRLGGGEDIQYF. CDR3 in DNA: TGTGCCAGCAGCCGCCTCGGAGGGGGCGAGGACATTCAGTACTTC. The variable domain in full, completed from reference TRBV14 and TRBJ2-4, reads EAGVTQFPSHSVIEKGQTVTLRCDPISGHDNLYWYRRVMGKEIKFLLHFVKESKQDESGMPNNRFLAERTGGTYSTLKVQPAELEDSGVYFCASSRLGGGEDIQYFGAGTRLSVL.

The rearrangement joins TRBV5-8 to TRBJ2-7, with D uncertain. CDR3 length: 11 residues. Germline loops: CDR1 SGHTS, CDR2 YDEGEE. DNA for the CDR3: TGTGCAAGCTCCCAAATCCTGGAGCAGTACTTC. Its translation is CASSQILEQYF.

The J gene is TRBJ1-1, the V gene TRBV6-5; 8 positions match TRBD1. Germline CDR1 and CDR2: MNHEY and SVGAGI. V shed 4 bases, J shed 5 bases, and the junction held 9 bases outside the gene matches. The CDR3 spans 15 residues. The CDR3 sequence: CASSSSGQGRTEAFF. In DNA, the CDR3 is TGTGCCAGCAGTTCTTCAGGACAGGGTAGGACTGAAGCTTTCTTT.

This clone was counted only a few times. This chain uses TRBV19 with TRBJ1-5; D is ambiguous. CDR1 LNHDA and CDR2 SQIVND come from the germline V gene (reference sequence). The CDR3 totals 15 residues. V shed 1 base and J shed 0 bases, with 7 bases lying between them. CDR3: CASSIGPYSNQPQHF. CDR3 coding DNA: TGTGCCAGTAGTATAGGGCCCTATAGCAATCAGCCCCAGCATTTT.

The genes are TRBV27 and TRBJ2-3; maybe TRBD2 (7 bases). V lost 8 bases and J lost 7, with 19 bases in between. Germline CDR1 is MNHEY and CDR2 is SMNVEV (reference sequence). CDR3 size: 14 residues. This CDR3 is CASGEGGAAHTQYF. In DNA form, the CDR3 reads TGTGCCAGCGGGGAAGGGGGGGCCGCACATACGCAGTATTTT.

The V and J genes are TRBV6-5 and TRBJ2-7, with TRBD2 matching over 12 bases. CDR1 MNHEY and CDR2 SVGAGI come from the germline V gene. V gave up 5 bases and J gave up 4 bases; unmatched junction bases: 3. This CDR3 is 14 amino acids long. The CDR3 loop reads CASSPTSGRYEQYF. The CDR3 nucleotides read TGTGCCAGCAGTCCCACTAGCGGGAGGTACGAGCAGTACTTC.

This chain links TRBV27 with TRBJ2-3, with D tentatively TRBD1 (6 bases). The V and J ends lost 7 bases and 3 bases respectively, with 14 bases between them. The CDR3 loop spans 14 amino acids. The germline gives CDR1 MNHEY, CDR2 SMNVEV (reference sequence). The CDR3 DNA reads TGTGCCAGCACCCCCAGACAGGAGACAGATACGCAGTATTTT. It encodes CASTPRQETDTQYF.

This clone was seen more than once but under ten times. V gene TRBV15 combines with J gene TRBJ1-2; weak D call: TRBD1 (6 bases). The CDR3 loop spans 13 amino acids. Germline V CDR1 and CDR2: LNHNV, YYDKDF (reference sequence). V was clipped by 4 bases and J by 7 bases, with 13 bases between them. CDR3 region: CATSTGERSGYTF. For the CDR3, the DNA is TGTGCCACCAGCACAGGGGAGCGGTCTGGCTACACCTTC.

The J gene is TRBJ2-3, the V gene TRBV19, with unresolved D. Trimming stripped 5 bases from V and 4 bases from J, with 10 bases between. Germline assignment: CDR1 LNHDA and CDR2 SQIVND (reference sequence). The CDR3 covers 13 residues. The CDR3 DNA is TGTGCCAGTAGTGCCTATTTCCCAGATACGCAGTATTTT. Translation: CASSAYFPDTQYF. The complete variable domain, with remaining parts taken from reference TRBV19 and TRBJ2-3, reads DGGITQSPKYLFRKEGQNVTLSCEQNLNHDAMYWYRQDPGQGLRLIYYSQIVNDFQKGDIAEGYSVSREKKESFPLTVTSAQKNPTAFYLCASSAYFPDTQYFGPGTRLTVL.

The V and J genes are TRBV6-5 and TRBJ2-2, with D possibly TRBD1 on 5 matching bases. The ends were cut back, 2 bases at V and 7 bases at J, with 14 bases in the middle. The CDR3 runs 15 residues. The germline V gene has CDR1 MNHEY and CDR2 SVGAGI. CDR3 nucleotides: TGTGCCAGCAGTTACGATGGGGCAATCAGCGGGGAGCTGTTTTTT. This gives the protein CASSYDGAISGELFF.

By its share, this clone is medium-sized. CDR3 sequence: CASSWTSGGGTYEQYF. Here the CDR3 DNA reads TGTGCCAGCAGCTGGACTAGCGGGGGGGGAACCTACGAGCAGTACTTC. V and J are TRBV7-2 and TRBJ2-7, with TRBD2 matching 15 bases. V shed 4 bases and J 2 bases; nucleotides not matched to a gene: 3. The CDR3 has 16 amino acids. CDR1 SGHTA and CDR2 FQGNSA come from the germline V gene.

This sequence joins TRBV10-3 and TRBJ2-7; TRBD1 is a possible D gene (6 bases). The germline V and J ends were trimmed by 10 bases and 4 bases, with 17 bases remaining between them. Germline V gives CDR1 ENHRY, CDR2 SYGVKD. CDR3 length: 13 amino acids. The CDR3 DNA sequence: TGTGCCACCACTCAGGGGTTGGGGTACGAGCAGTACTTC. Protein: CATTQGLGYEQYF.

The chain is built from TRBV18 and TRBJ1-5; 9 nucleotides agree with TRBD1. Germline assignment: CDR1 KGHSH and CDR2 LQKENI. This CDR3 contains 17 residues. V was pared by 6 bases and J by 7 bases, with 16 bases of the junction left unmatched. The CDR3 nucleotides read TGTGCCAGCTCGCAATCCAAAACCGGGACAGGGCTACAGCCCCAGCATTTT. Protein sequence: CASSQSKTGTGLQPQHF. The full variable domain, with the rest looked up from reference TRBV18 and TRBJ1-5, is NAGVMQNPRHLVRRRGQEARLRCSPMKGHSHVYWYRQLPEEGLKFMVYLQKENIIDESGMPKERFSAEFPKEGPSILRIQQVVRGDSAAYFCASSQSKTGTGLQPQHFGDGTRLSIL.

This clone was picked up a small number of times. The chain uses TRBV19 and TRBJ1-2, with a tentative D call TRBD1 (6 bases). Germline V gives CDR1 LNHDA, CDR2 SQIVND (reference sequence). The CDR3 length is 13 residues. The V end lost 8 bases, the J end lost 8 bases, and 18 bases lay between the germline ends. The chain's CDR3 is CASRVGGVGGYTF. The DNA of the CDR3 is TGTGCCAGTCGAGTAGGGGGTGTCGGCGGCTACACCTTC.

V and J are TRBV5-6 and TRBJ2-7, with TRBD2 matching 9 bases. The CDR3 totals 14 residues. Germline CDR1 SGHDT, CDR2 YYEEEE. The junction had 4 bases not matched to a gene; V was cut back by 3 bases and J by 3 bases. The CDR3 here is CASSSPTSGYEQYF. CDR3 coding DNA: TGTGCCAGCAGCTCACCGACTAGCGGCTACGAGCAGTACTTC.